The clone carrying this T cell receptor beta chain was detected only once. As yet, its antigen is unknown. The entry originates in a study of siplizumab effects on memory and regulatory T cells. Sequenced by immunoSEQ multiplex PCR; TCRdb stores in-frame clones only, minus some. Among about 120,000 clones, 94% were seen once, and the ten largest hold around 1.7%. The CDR3 loop spans 14 amino acids. Per germline, CDR1 SGHTA and CDR2 FQGTGA. With 5 bases removed from V and 4 bases from J, the gap between germline ends came to 14 bases. Findings and limits, study-wide: Left unconfirmed was the suppressive function of proliferating Tregs from siplizumab cultures.

The chain employs TRBV7-3 and TRBJ1-1; tentative D call: TRBD1 (5 bases). The sequence was collected from a human donor in good health. Sequencing was done on a sample of non-Treg CD4+ T cells sorted from blood. The CDR3 loop is CASSPGHQGTEAFF. CDR3 DNA sequence: TGTGCCAGCAGCCCCGGACATCAGGGCACTGAAGCTTTCTTT.